The clone carrying this T cell receptor beta chain appeared many times. What it binds is not known. Amplification yielded TCR beta CDR3 regions, with RNA transcripts as the source. First-round RT-PCR of the TCR CDR3 relied on the HTBI primer set. TCRdb passed the multiplex PCR reads through MiXCR, listing each CDR3 protein once. This table has around 580,000 distinct CDR3 sequences, roughly 50% appearing once. Stable Graves' hyperthyroidism denoted no ophthalmopathy progression over 18 months. Investigators excluded patients with uncontrolled infection, other autoimmune disease, pregnancy or lactation. Germline V gene lookup returns CDR1 KGHDR and CDR2 SFDVKD. This CDR3 is built from 14 residues. Trimming took off 5 bases at V and 3 bases at J, with 11 bases between the two ends. The source of the sample is a study of T cells in Graves' hyperthyroidism and ophthalmopathy. Regarding the study as a whole: A model of 13 V-J pairs discriminated ophthalmopathy from stable hyperthyroidism. Among clonotypes expanded in thyroid above 0.001, most were also found in blood.

This receptor was taken from a woman aged 18-30 years with Graves' hyperthyroidism. Sequences were obtained from peripheral blood or thyroid tissue (not recorded which). This chain connects TRBV24-1 to TRBJ2-3; the D is unclear. The CDR3 region is CATSGRTLTDTQYF. The CDR3 nucleotides read TGTGCCACCAGTGGACGAACCCTAACAGATACGCAGTATTTT.